A single sample gave rise to the 19 T cell receptor beta chains below, sequenced in a study of blood T cell repertoires in COVID-19. Assay used: immunoSEQ multiplex PCR; TCRdb lists only in-frame clones, some missing. The sample has about 150,000 clones, 87% seen once. Specimen: peripheral blood. These receptors all stem from an elderly man with acute or convalescent COVID-19.

The V gene is TRBV5-8, the J gene TRBJ2-3; D call uncertain. CDR3 size: 14 residues. The V gene's germline CDR1 is SGHTS and CDR2 YDEGEE. Trimming stripped 1 base from V and 2 bases from J, with 8 bases between. The CDR3, as DNA: TGTGCCAGCAGCTTGCCCAGGAACACAGATACGCAGTATTTT. Protein product: CASSLPRNTDTQYF.

This sequence joins TRBV28 and TRBJ1-2; D is unclear. Germline CDR1 is MDHEN and CDR2 is SYDVKM. Trimming removed 2 bases from V and 4 bases from J, with 14 bases in between. The CDR3 is 15 amino acids. The CDR3 nucleotides are TGTGCCAGCAGTTTAGGGTCCGGGGTCCCCTATGGCTACACCTTC. It yields the protein CASSLGSGVPYGYTF.

The J gene is TRBJ2-5, the V gene TRBV7-2; D ambiguous. CDR1 is SGHTA and CDR2 is FQGNSA in the germline V gene. This CDR3 contains 11 residues. Deletions cut 5 bases from V and 7 bases from J, with 8 bases between. This CDR3 reads CASSPYPTQYF. CDR3 nucleotides: TGTGCCAGCAGCCCCTATCCGACCCAGTACTTC.

In its sample, this clone was seen a few times. The J gene is TRBJ1-1, the V gene TRBV13; TRBD1 matches 8 bases. Germline V gene sequence: CDR1 PRHDT, CDR2 FYEKMQ (reference sequence). Trimming cost V 5 bases and J 0 bases; bases outside gene matches: 14. The CDR3 totals 18 residues. CDR3 sequence: CASSPTGQGEKMNTEAFF. The CDR3 DNA follows: TGTGCCAGCAGCCCAACAGGACAGGGTGAAAAAATGAACACTGAAGCTTTCTTT. The full variable domain, in which reference TRBV13 and TRBJ1-1 provide the parts outside the CDR3, is AAGVIQSPRHLIKEKRETATLKCYPIPRHDTVYWYQQGPGQDPQFLISFYEKMQSDKGSIPDRFSAQQFSDYHSELNMSSLELGDSALYFCASSPTGQGEKMNTEAFFGQGTRLTVV.

This rearrangement joins TRBV11-1 to TRBJ2-1, with 14 positions matching TRBD2. The J segment lost 9 bases and the V segment lost 1 base, leaving 5 bases of the junction unmatched. This CDR3 is 16 amino acids long. Germline V gene data show CDR1 as SGHAT and CDR2 as FQDESV (reference sequence). The CDR3 sequence is CASSLEGLAGAAEQFF. The CDR3 DNA follows: TGTGCCAGCAGCTTAGAGGGACTAGCGGGAGCGGCTGAGCAGTTCTTC.

V is TRBV7-2 and J is TRBJ1-1; a possible D gene is TRBD1 (6 bases). Trimming left V 5 bases short and J 2 bases short, with 9 bases between. The CDR3 has 13 amino acids. The germline V gene encodes CDR1 SGHTA and CDR2 FQGNSA. In DNA, the CDR3 is TGTGCCAGCAGCACGACAGGTAACACTGAAGCTTTCTTT. This codes for CASSTTGNTEAFF.

This chain links TRBV5-1 with TRBJ2-1; 11 nucleotides match TRBD2. Germline assignment: CDR1 SGHRS and CDR2 YFSETQ. The CDR3 totals 15 residues. V shed 0 bases and J 10 bases; nucleotides not matched to a gene: 6. The CDR3: CASSLALAGGSEQFF. The CDR3 DNA follows: TGCGCCAGCAGCTTGGCCCTAGCGGGGGGTAGCGAGCAGTTCTTC.

The chain uses TRBV19 and TRBJ1-5, with D possibly being TRBD1 (5 bases). The V gene lost 5 bases and the J gene lost 0 bases, with 11 bases spanning the gap. Germline CDR1 is LNHDA and CDR2 is SQIVND (reference sequence). The CDR3 covers 15 residues. CDR3 in DNA: TGTGCCAGTAGTCCAGGGCCTCTTAGCAATCAGCCCCAGCATTTT. It yields the protein CASSPGPLSNQPQHF.

The V call is TRBV6-5, the J call TRBJ1-5; 9 nucleotides align to TRBD1. This CDR3 is 13 amino acids long. The germline V gene encodes CDR1 MNHEY and CDR2 SVGAGI. The junction had 2 bases not matched to a gene; V was cut back by 6 bases and J by 5 bases. The CDR3 loop reads CASRGQGDQPQHF. The CDR3 coding sequence is TGTGCCAGCAGGGGACAGGGAGATCAGCCCCAGCATTTT.

The chain joins TRBV2 to TRBJ1-2; 10 bases fit TRBD1. V shed 5 bases, J shed 7 bases, and the junction held 7 bases outside the gene matches. This CDR3 region has 14 residues. Germline V gene sequence: CDR1 SNHLY, CDR2 FYNNEI. The chain's CDR3 is CASSRSTGGPGYTF. The CDR3 nucleotides read TGTGCCAGCAGTCGCTCGACAGGGGGCCCTGGCTACACCTTC.

The gene calls are TRBV5-1 and TRBJ1-4; 10 nucleotides agree with TRBD1. Germline-derived CDR1 and CDR2 are SGHRS and YFSETQ. CDR3 length: 15 amino acids. J lost 7 bases, V lost 0 bases, and 3 bases had no gene match. The DNA for the CDR3 is TGCGCCAGCAGCTTGGGTCGGACAGGGGGTGAAAAACTGTTTTTT. Protein sequence: CASSLGRTGGEKLFF.

This clone was seen more than once but under ten times. The chain joins TRBV11-2 to TRBJ1-1; tentatively, D is TRBD1 (6 bases). Trimming shortened V by 6 bases and J by 8 bases, and 19 bases separated the two germline ends. The germline gives CDR1 SGHAT, CDR2 FQNNGV. The CDR3 loop spans 14 amino acids. The CDR3 is CASRLSQGTLEAFF. The DNA for the CDR3 is TGTGCCAGCAGGTTATCACAGGGTACTCTCGAAGCTTTCTTT.

This rearrangement joins TRBV6-1 to TRBJ1-2; 7 bases are shared with TRBD1. The germline CDR1 and CDR2 sequences are MNHNS and SASEGT. The V gene end was trimmed by 2 bases and the J gene end by 2 bases; junction bases not matched to a gene: 2. There are 14 residues in the CDR3. CDR3 residues: CASSESDRNYGYTF. The CDR3 coding sequence is TGTGCCAGCAGTGAATCGGACAGGAACTATGGCTACACCTTC.

The genes are TRBV7-8 and TRBJ2-7; a possible D gene is TRBD1 (6 bases). V was clipped by 2 bases and J by 0 bases, with 11 bases between them. The CDR3 spans 15 residues. From germline, CDR1 is SGHVS and CDR2 FQNEAQ. The CDR3 spells CASSLQGSLSYEQYF. CDR3 nucleotides: TGTGCCAGCAGCTTACAGGGGTCACTCTCCTACGAGCAGTACTTC.

This rearrangement joins TRBV5-1 to TRBJ2-4; D might be TRBD2 (6 bases). Germline V gives CDR1 SGHRS, CDR2 YFSETQ. CDR3 length equals 15 residues. Trimming took 4 bases from V and 5 from J, leaving 16 bases between them. CDR3 region: CASSRGVSGENIQYF. In nucleotides, the CDR3 is TGCGCCAGCAGCCGCGGGGTCTCTGGGGAAAACATTCAGTACTTC.

V and J are TRBV28 and TRBJ1-1; maybe TRBD1 (5 bases). Trimming pared 5 bases from V and 4 bases from J, leaving 8 bases between. The CDR3 runs to 12 residues. Germline CDR1 is MDHEN and CDR2 is SYDVKM. The CDR3 nucleotides are TGTGCCAGCAGTCCCAGGGTCACTGAAGCTTTCTTT. Translation gives CASSPRVTEAFF.

The chain links TRBV3-1 (or the pseudogene TRBV3-2) to TRBJ2-1; 13 bases are shared with TRBD2. This CDR3 spans 14 amino acids. After removal of 4 bases from V and 10 bases from J, the junction contained 4 bases not matched to a gene. CDR1 LGHDT and CDR2 YNNKEL come from the germline V gene (reference sequence). This CDR3 reads CASSLGLAGREQFF. CDR3 nucleotides: TGTGCCAGCAGCCTGGGACTAGCGGGAAGAGAGCAGTTCTTC.

In its sample, this clone was seen many times. The rearrangement links TRBV4-2 to TRBJ1-6; TRBD1 matches at 7 bases. The CDR3 contains 17 residues. Germline V gives CDR1 LGHNA, CDR2 YNFKEQ. J was trimmed by 3 bases and V by 6 bases; bases with no gene match: 11. The CDR3 DNA sequence: TGTGCCAGCAGTCGACAGGGCGAGGGGATCTATAATTCACCCCTCCACTTT. Its protein product is CASSRQGEGIYNSPLHF.

This chain uses TRBV10-1 with TRBJ2-2; D is possibly TRBD2 (7 bases). Germline CDR1 and CDR2: WNHNN and SYGVQD (reference sequence). Trimming removed 8 bases at V and 3 bases at J, with 16 bases between. The CDR3 length is 15 residues. The CDR3 region has the DNA TGCGCCAGCGCGATACAGGGAGGGGACACCGGGGAGCTGTTTTTT. It encodes CASAIQGGDTGELFF.